The 12 T cell receptor beta chains given below trace back to one sample, sequenced in a study of blood T cells in healthy people across ages. Using a J-beta primer mix together with a sample-barcoded 5' primer, a second PCR was run for about 6 to 12 cycles. One entry per CDR3 protein, called by TCRdb with MiXCR from the 5' RACE reads. The sample has about 1.6 million distinct CDR3 sequences, roughly 32% seen once. Source material: blood. The receptor source for this set is a woman aged 30 to 39 in good health.

As regards this clonotype: The junction departs from germline at one end; a sequencing error may be responsible. The chain joins TRBV28 to TRBJ1-2; D perhaps matches TRBD1 (5 bases). CDR3 size: 14 residues. CDR1 MDHEN and CDR2 SYDVKM come from the germline V gene. The CDR3 DNA reads as TGTGCCAGCAGTTTCTGGCAAAGGGACTATGACTACACCTTC. This codes for CASSFWQRDYDYTF.

The chain has TRBV5-1 and TRBJ2-7; 11 nucleotides agree with TRBD2. This CDR3 is built from 17 residues. Per the germline V gene, CDR1 is SGHRS and CDR2 is YFSETQ. V shed 4 bases, J shed 7 bases, and the junction held 16 bases outside the gene matches. The CDR3 here is CASSPWASGGTYNEQYF. The CDR3 coding sequence is TGCGCCAGCAGCCCCTGGGCTAGCGGGGGGACTTACAATGAGCAGTACTTC.

J is TRBJ2-1 and V is TRBV7-2; TRBD2 aligns across 7 bases. The CDR3 totals 18 residues. V gave up 5 bases and J gave up 7 bases; unmatched junction bases: 20. Germline assignment: CDR1 SGHTA and CDR2 FQGNSA. The CDR3 nucleotides are TGTACCAGCAGCCCCGCCTTTATAGGCGGGGGTTTGGGGAATGAGCAGTTCTTC. Its protein product is CTSSPAFIGGGLGNEQFF.

This clonotype occurred a few times. V gene TRBV2 combines with J gene TRBJ2-3, with D unresolved. The germline V gene encodes CDR1 SNHLY and CDR2 FYNNEI. The CDR3 spans 14 residues. V gave up 4 bases and J gave up 6 bases, with 14 bases separating them. CDR3 region: CASSGPIGFDTQYF. CDR3 DNA: TGTGCCAGCAGTGGTCCGATCGGATTCGATACGCAGTATTTT.

Concerning this clonotype: With a much larger clone just one base away, this may be a read error. V gene TRBV29-1 combines with J gene TRBJ2-5; no firm D call. The end of the DNA aligns better with TRBJ2-7, so the J call may be wrong. Looked up from germline, CDR1 is SQVTM and CDR2 is ANQGSEA. This CDR3 is built from 11 residues. The CDR3 DNA reads as TGCAGCGTTGAAGATGGCCACGAGCAGTACTTC. It codes for CSVEDGHEQYF.

To note about this clonotype: Mismatch with germline at one junction end may stem from a read error. This rearrangement joins TRBV7-2 to TRBJ2-5, with TRBD2 as a possible D gene (6 bases). The J call may be faulty, since TRBJ2-7 better matches the DNA end. This CDR3 region has 12 residues. Per germline, CDR1 SGHTA and CDR2 FQGNSA. This chain's CDR3 is CANSRQGGEQYF. The CDR3 bases are TGTGCCAACAGCCGGCAGGGAGGCGAGCAGTACTTC.

This clonotype was seen more than once but under ten times. CDR3 nucleotide sequence: TGTGCCAGCAGCTTTTTCAGGGGGGAAACTGGGGCCAACGTCCTGACTTTC. Protein: CASSFFRGETGANVLTF. The J gene is TRBJ2-6, the V gene TRBV13; TRBD1 is a possible D gene (7 bases). This CDR3 region has 17 residues. V was pared by 3 bases and J by 2 bases, with 14 bases between. CDR1 is PRHDT and CDR2 is FYEKMQ in the germline V gene (reference sequence).

There are many counts of this clonotype. The chain combines TRBV20-1 with TRBJ2-5, with 8 bases matching TRBD2. Germline CDR1 DFQATT, CDR2 SNEGSKA (reference sequence). This CDR3 comprises 14 residues. The V gene end was trimmed by 0 bases and the J gene end by 5 bases; junction bases not matched to a gene: 5. The CDR3 nucleotides are TGCAGTGCTAGAGAAGGGGTAGCGGGGGAGACCCAGTACTTC. Translated, it gives CSAREGVAGETQYF.

There are many counts of this clonotype. The V gene is TRBV4-1, the J gene TRBJ2-7; 7 bases are shared with TRBD2. The J segment lost 9 bases and the V segment lost 0 bases, leaving 14 bases of the junction unmatched. The CDR3 loop spans 16 amino acids. The V gene's germline CDR1 is MGHRA and CDR2 YSYEKL. CDR3 DNA sequence: TGCGCCAGCAGCCAAGATCCTCTGGGGGGGTTGCTAGTGCAGTACTTC. Its translation: CASSQDPLGGLLVQYF.

Note on this clonotype: At one boundary the junction diverges from the germline segment, which might be a read error. This chain joins TRBV12-3 or TRBV12-4 and TRBJ1-1; D gene ambiguous. This CDR3 is 15 amino acids long. The CDR3 sequence: CATSIYEADGVSAFF. In nucleotides, the CDR3 is TGTGCCACCAGTATTTACGAAGCCGATGGGGTATCAGCTTTCTTT.

In this sample, this clonotype turned up a few times. The chain recombines TRBV7-3 with TRBJ2-3; D not resolved. CDR3 length equals 13 residues. Between the trimmed V and J ends, which lost 1 base and 3 bases, there was a span of 5 bases. Germline values: CDR1 SGHTA, CDR2 FQGTGA. The CDR3 DNA follows: TGTGCCAGCAGCTTAATCCAGACAGATACGCAGTATTTT. It is translated as CASSLIQTDTQYF.

The chain employs TRBV6-6 and TRBJ2-3, with 8 bases identical to TRBD2. The CDR3 sequence is 17 residues long. Losses at the gene ends were 0 bases for V and 2 bases for J; bases not matched to a gene: 7. Germline V gene sequence: CDR1 MNHNY, CDR2 SVGAGI (reference sequence). CDR3 region: CASSYSKVAGPTDTQYF. The CDR3 region has the DNA TGTGCCAGCAGTTACTCGAAAGTAGCGGGGCCCACAGATACGCAGTATTTT.